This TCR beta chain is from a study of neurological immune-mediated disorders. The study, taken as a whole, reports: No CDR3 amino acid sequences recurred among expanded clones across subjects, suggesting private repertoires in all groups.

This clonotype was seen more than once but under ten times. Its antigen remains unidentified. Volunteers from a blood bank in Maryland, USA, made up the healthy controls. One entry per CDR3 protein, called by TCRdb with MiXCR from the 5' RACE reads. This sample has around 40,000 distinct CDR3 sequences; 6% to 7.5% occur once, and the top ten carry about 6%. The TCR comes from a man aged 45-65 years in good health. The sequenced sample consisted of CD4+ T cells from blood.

The CDR3 protein is CASSFGGHQYTGELFF. DNA of the CDR3: TGTGCCAGCAGCTTCGGGGGACATCAATACACCGGGGAGCTGTTTTTT. The V gene is TRBV5-4, the J gene TRBJ2-2; D possibly uses TRBD1 or TRBD2 (6 bases each). Trimming pared 2 bases from V and 3 bases from J, leaving 14 bases between. Looked up from germline, CDR1 is SGHNT and CDR2 is YYREEE (reference sequence). This CDR3 has 16 residues. Full variable domain (missing parts from reference TRBV5-4 and TRBJ2-2): ETGVTQSPTHLIKTRGQQVTLRCSSQSGHNTVSWYQQALGQGPQFIFQYYREEENGRGNFPPRFSGLQFPNYSSELNVNALELDDSALYLCASSFGGHQYTGELFFGEGSRLTVL.